A selection of T cell receptor beta chains follows, all from one sample in a study of radiation and T cells in renal cell carcinoma. The protocol was immunoSEQ multiplex PCR, while the TCRdb copy is restricted to in-frame clones and leaves out a portion. The sample has 140,000 to 150,000 clones, less than 90% seen once; the top ten hold around 17%. The sequencing used blood, collected from a patient whose treatment included radiotherapy and nephrectomy. Receptors were obtained from a woman aged 45-59 years with renal cell carcinoma. The CDR3 runs from the conserved cysteine through the conserved F or W. Each record gives: V gene, clone size, CDR3 length, J gene, D gene, CDR3 protein, CDR3 DNA. A D gene is named only where the DNA matches it firmly. Clone size is stated in some rows and not others, as once, few, many or a class when expanded.

TRBV7-8	few	14	TRBJ2-2	-	CASSLRENTGELFF	TGTGCCAGCAGCTTGCGGGAAAACACCGGGGAGCTGTTTTTT
TRBV4-3	-	13	TRBJ2-3	-	CASGGGGHRGQYF	TGCGCCAGCGGAGGCGGGGGACACCGAGGGCAGTATTTT
TRBV11-3	few	14	TRBJ2-3	TRBD2	CASSPSGRAHTQYF	TGTGCCAGCAGCCCTAGCGGGAGGGCTCATACGCAGTATTTT
TRBV6-6	-	15	TRBJ1-1	-	CASSYFQGMNTEAFF	TGTGCCAGCAGTTACTTCCAGGGCATGAACACTGAAGCTTTCTTT
TRBV7-9	-	15	TRBJ1-6	-	CASSLVWGGNSPLHF	TGTGCCAGCAGCTTAGTCTGGGGCGGGAATTCACCCCTCCACTTT
TRBV5-1	-	15	TRBJ2-5	-	CASSLGMKGQETQYF	TGCGCCAGCAGCTTGGGAATGAAGGGGCAAGAGACCCAGTACTTC
TRBV6-6	-	14	TRBJ1-6	TRBD1	CASSYAGGDSPLHF	TGTGCCAGCAGTTACGCAGGGGGAGATTCACCCCTCCACTTT
TRBV7-2	-	14	TRBJ1-1	TRBD1	CASFRQGSRTEAFF	TGTGCCAGCTTCCGACAGGGGAGTAGGACTGAAGCTTTCTTT
TRBV9	-	16	TRBJ1-4	-	CASSEQGSWVDEKLFF	TGTGCCAGCAGCGAACAGGGTAGTTGGGTAGATGAAAAACTGTTTTTT
TRBV9	-	15	TRBJ1-1	-	CASSVGEGMNTEAFF	TGTGCCAGCAGCGTAGGGGAGGGGATGAACACTGAAGCTTTCTTT
TRBV5-6	-	12	TRBJ1-1	-	CASSAGDTEAFF	TGTGCCAGCAGCGCTGGAGACACTGAAGCTTTCTTT
TRBV7-9	-	17	TRBJ2-5	TRBD2	CASSFGLAGTYQETQYF	TGTGCCAGCAGCTTCGGACTAGCGGGGACGTACCAAGAGACCCAGTACTTC
TRBV6-5	-	15	TRBJ1-2	-	CASSYPAGGVHGYTF	TGTGCCAGCAGTTACCCGGCGGGGGGGGTCCATGGCTACACCTTC
TRBV5-1	-	16	TRBJ1-1	-	CASSLTPKTENTEAFF	TGCGCCAGCAGCTTGACCCCGAAGACTGAAAACACTGAAGCTTTCTTT
TRBV19	-	14	TRBJ2-7	-	CASSIRLTPYEQYF	TGTGCCAGTAGTATACGGCTAACCCCCTACGAGCAGTACTTC
TRBV14	-	14	TRBJ1-1	-	CASSQEVSGREAFF	TGTGCCAGCAGCCAAGAGGTTTCCGGCAGGGAAGCTTTCTTT
TRBV7-8	once	13	TRBJ2-7	-	CASSTAGRDEQYF	TGTGCCAGCAGCACGGCCGGGCGGGACGAGCAGTACTTC
TRBV4-1	-	15	TRBJ2-3	-	CASSLTYPNTDTQYF	TGCGCCAGCAGCCTTACATATCCAAACACAGATACGCAGTATTTT
TRBV2	-	11	TRBJ2-1	TRBD2	CANTREGEQFF	TGTGCTAACACGAGGGAGGGGGAGCAGTTCTTC
TRBV28	-	14	TRBJ2-7	TRBD1	CASKPGQKSYEQYF	TGTGCCAGCAAACCGGGACAGAAATCCTACGAGCAGTACTTC
TRBV7-9	-	19	TRBJ2-1	TRBD1	CASSSPGTGGGFSYNEQFF	TGTGCCAGCAGCTCCCCCGGGACAGGGGGAGGATTCTCCTACAATGAGCAGTTCTTC
TRBV19	-	15	TRBJ1-5	TRBD1	CASSTDRVGNQPQHF	TGTGCCAGTAGTACCGACAGGGTCGGCAATCAGCCCCAGCATTTT
TRBV19	-	17	TRBJ1-5	-	CATSGGAGRGPVQPQHF	TGTGCCACCTCCGGGGGGGCAGGGAGGGGCCCTGTCCAGCCCCAGCATTTT
TRBV7-2	-	15	TRBJ2-7	-	CASSFGPLDSYEQYF	TGTGCCAGCAGCTTCGGGCCCCTAGACAGCTACGAGCAGTACTTC
TRBV5-1	-	14	TRBJ1-4	-	CASSSRSDNEKLFF	TGCGCCAGCAGCTCGCGGTCAGATAATGAAAAACTGTTTTTT
TRBV29-1	-	14	TRBJ1-2	-	CSVIRDGANYGYTF	TGCAGCGTCATTAGGGACGGAGCTAACTATGGCTACACCTTC